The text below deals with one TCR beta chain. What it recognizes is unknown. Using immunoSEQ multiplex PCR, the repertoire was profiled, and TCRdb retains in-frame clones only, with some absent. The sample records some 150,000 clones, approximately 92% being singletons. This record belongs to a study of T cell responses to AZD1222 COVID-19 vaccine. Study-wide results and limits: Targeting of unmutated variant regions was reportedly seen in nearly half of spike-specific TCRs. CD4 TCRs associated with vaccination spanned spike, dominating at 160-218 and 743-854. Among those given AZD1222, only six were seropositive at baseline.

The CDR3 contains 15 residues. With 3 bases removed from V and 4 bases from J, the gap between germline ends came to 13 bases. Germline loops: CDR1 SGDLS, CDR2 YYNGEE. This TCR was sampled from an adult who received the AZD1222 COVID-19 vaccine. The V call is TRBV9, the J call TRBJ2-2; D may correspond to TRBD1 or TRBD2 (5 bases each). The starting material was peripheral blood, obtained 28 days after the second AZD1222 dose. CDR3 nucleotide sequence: TGTGCCAGCAGCGGGGACGGATCGCCCACCGGGGAGCTGTTTTTT. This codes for CASSGDGSPTGELFF.